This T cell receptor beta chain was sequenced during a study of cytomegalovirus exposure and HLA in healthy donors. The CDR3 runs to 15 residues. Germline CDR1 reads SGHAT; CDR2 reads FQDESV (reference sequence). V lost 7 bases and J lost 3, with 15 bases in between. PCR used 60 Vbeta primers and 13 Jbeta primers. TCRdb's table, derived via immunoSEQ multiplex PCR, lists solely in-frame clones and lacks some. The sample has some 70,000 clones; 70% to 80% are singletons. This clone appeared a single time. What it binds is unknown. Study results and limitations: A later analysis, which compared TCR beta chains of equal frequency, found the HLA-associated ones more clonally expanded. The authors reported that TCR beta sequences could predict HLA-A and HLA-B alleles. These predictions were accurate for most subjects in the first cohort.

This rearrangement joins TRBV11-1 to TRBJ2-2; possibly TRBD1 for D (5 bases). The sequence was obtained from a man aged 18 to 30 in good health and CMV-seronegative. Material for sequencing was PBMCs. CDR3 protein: CASTSWGVDTGELFF. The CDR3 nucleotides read TGTGCCAGCACCTCCTGGGGCGTAGACACCGGGGAGCTGTTTTTT.